This T cell receptor beta chain was identified in a study of chemoradiotherapy in HPV16-positive cancers (dated 2022 in TCRdb). Broadly, across the study: Candidate HPV-specific T-cell clones and common TCR motifs were defined by functional T-cell assays performed on cells from two HPV16-positive patients. Whether T-cell immunity against the HPV oncoproteins E6 and E7 changes during chemoradiotherapy and whether survival is affected by this immunity were examined in the study. The candidate HPV-specific TCRs and motifs were then tracked in TCR repertoires from some 86 patients with HPV-related cancers. What the study reported, not specific to this receptor: The survival association was reported for HPV16-positive patients, and the functional definition of HPV-specific T cells was derived from only two HPV16-positive patients. Among HPV16-positive patients, expansion of HPV-responsive T cells during chemoradiotherapy was associated with better recurrence-free survival. Expansion of candidate HPV-specific clones and E7-related TCR motifs was observed in the tumor microenvironment during treatment, whereas no such expansion was observed for non-HPV-specific T cells.

Repertoires were sampled repeatedly over the course of chemoradiotherapy so that clonal expansion in the tumor microenvironment could be followed. About this clone: Its antigen is currently not known. There are no base qualities to consult, and no much larger clone falls within one base.

The library was generated by the immunoSEQ multiplex PCR assay. The table comes from immuneACCESS by way of TCRdb, which keeps in-frame sequences with V and J called. Part of the clones is missing from these tables; in studies checked, under half for an unresolved V gene and the rest for unknown reasons. The sample table contains fewer than 40,000 clones; only one count was recorded for around 80% of them. More than 5% of the sample is in the top ten clones. The CDR3, cysteine through phenylalanine, is 14 amino acids long. The read is trimmed to its CDR3 DNA, 42 bases read in frame from base 1. Sequences SGHTA (CDR1) and FQGNSA (CDR2) are obtained from the germline V gene. Cut back by 2 bases and 1 base, the V and J ends lie 8 bases apart.

Here the chain combines TRBV7-2 and TRBJ1-2, with the D gene too uncertain to name. The sample was blood, taken from a patient who underwent chemoradiotherapy. The receptor was isolated from a human donor with HPV-associated anogenital cancer. The encoded CDR3 is CASSLMTVNYGYTF. The DNA sequence is given as TGTGCCAGCAGCTTAATGACGGTTAACTATGGCTACACCTTC.